What follows describes a single TCR beta chain. This sample was taken from a study of OX40 agonist ivuxolimab in advanced cancers. Repertoires were generated with immunoSEQ multiplex PCR, while TCRdb's copy carries only in-frame clones and drops some. The repertoire holds about 100,000 clones, approximately 91% seen once, with roughly 0.64% in the top ten. Trimming cost V 3 bases and J 6 bases, with 19 bases left between them. The CDR3 covers 15 residues. Germline V lookup: CDR1 SGDLS, CDR2 YYNGEE. This TCR came from an adult with an advanced solid tumor such as melanoma, head and neck, liver or kidney cancer. The chain recombines TRBV9 with TRBJ2-7; D may be TRBD2 (6 bases). The input for sequencing was CD4+ or CD8+ T cells sorted from blood, taken in a trial of the OX40 agonist ivuxolimab. The CDR3: CASSESGLPSGEQYF. CDR3 nucleotide sequence: TGTGCCAGCAGCGAAAGCGGACTACCTTCGGGCGAGCAGTACTTC. Full variable domain (rest looked up from reference TRBV9 and TRBJ2-7): DSGVTQTPKHLITATGQRVTLRCSPRSGDLSVYWYQQSLDQGLQFLIQYYNGEERAKGNILERFSAQQFPDLHSELNLSSLELGDSALYFCASSESGLPSGEQYFGPGTRLTVT.